The rows below give T cell receptor beta chains drawn from one sample of a study of molecular identifiers for immune sequencing clone quantification. TCRdb ran MiXCR on the PCR reads and lists one entry per CDR3 protein. Counted here are about 640,000 distinct CDR3 sequences, 20% occurring once; the ten biggest clones make up approximately 0.9%. Sequenced input: naive CD8+ T cells from blood, with Jurkat cell RNA spiked in. The origin of the receptors is a human donor in good health. Some libraries in this study had Jurkat cell RNA spiked in. The CDR3 runs from the conserved cysteine through the conserved F or W. Each record gives: V gene, D gene, J gene, clone size, CDR3 DNA, CDR3 protein. A D gene is named only where the DNA matches it firmly. The size field is filled for only some rows; it gives once, few, many or a size class.

v_gene: TRBV6-2/TRBV6-3
d_gene: .
j_gene: TRBJ1-5
abundance: many
CDR3nt: TGTGCCAGCAGTTACGTTTGGCAGGGCAATCAGCCCCAGCATTTT
CDR3aa: CASSYVWQGNQPQHF

v_gene: TRBV9
d_gene: .
j_gene: TRBJ1-5
abundance: many
CDR3nt: TGTGCCAGCAGCGTAGACAGGGAGGAGGGCAATCAGCCCCAGCATTTT
CDR3aa: CASSVDREEGNQPQHF

v_gene: TRBV5-1
d_gene: .
j_gene: TRBJ2-7
abundance: many
CDR3nt: TGCGCCAGCAGCTTGGAAGGTATGGGGAATTACGAGCAGTACTTC
CDR3aa: CASSLEGMGNYEQYF

v_gene: TRBV28
d_gene: TRBD1
j_gene: TRBJ2-7
abundance: few
CDR3nt: TGTGCCAGCAGTTTCCCAAGGGGGCGGAGCGAGCAGTACTTC
CDR3aa: CASSFPRGRSEQYF

v_gene: TRBV4-3
d_gene: .
j_gene: TRBJ1-2
abundance: .
CDR3nt: TGCGCCAGCAGCCAAGGCCCAAACTATGGCTACACCTTC
CDR3aa: CASSQGPNYGYTF

v_gene: TRBV2
d_gene: .
j_gene: TRBJ1-1
abundance: many
CDR3nt: TGTGCCAGCCTAGAGCTAGGAAGCACTGAAGCTTTCTTT
CDR3aa: CASLELGSTEAFF

v_gene: TRBV27
d_gene: TRBD1
j_gene: TRBJ1-1
abundance: few
CDR3nt: TGTGCCAGCAGTTTTCAGGGGGCGGGTGAAGCTTTCTTT
CDR3aa: CASSFQGAGEAFF

v_gene: TRBV9
d_gene: TRBD2
j_gene: TRBJ2-1
abundance: .
CDR3nt: TGTGCCAGCAGCGTTGCGTCTAGCGGGAATTATGAGCAGTTCTTC
CDR3aa: CASSVASSGNYEQFF

v_gene: TRBV7-9
d_gene: .
j_gene: TRBJ2-7
abundance: many
CDR3nt: TGTGCCAGCAGCAGCCAAGGGTACTCCTACGAGCAGTACTTC
CDR3aa: CASSSQGYSYEQYF

v_gene: TRBV5-6
d_gene: .
j_gene: TRBJ2-5
abundance: .
CDR3nt: TGTGCCAGCAGCTTAATTCTGTACCAAGGGACCCAGTACTTC
CDR3aa: CASSLILYQGTQYF

v_gene: TRBV27
d_gene: TRBD1
j_gene: TRBJ2-7
abundance: many
CDR3nt: TGTGCCAGCAGTTTTACAGGGGGATACGAGCAGTACTTC
CDR3aa: CASSFTGGYEQYF

v_gene: TRBV30
d_gene: .
j_gene: TRBJ2-7
abundance: .
CDR3nt: TGTGCCTGGAGTCCCGGGCCTAGCGAGGCCTACGAGCAGTACTTC
CDR3aa: CAWSPGPSEAYEQYF

v_gene: TRBV7-3
d_gene: TRBD1
j_gene: TRBJ2-2
abundance: few
CDR3nt: TGTGCCAGCAGGCTGGACAGGACGAACACCGGGGAGCTGTTTTTT
CDR3aa: CASRLDRTNTGELFF

v_gene: TRBV21-1
d_gene: .
j_gene: TRBJ1-5
abundance: many
CDR3nt: TGTGCCAGCAGCAGATCCAGGGGGAGCAATCAGCCCCAGCATTTT
CDR3aa: CASSRSRGSNQPQHF

v_gene: TRBV12-3/TRBV12-4
d_gene: TRBD1
j_gene: TRBJ2-2
abundance: many
CDR3nt: TGTGCCAGCAGTTTCGGGACAGTCCTCACCGGGGAGCTGTTTTTT
CDR3aa: CASSFGTVLTGELFF

v_gene: TRBV19
d_gene: TRBD1
j_gene: TRBJ1-1
abundance: .
CDR3nt: TGTGCCAGTAGTACGGGACAGCCCGAGGGGATTACGAACACTGAAGCTTTCTTT
CDR3aa: CASSTGQPEGITNTEAFF

v_gene: TRBV27
d_gene: .
j_gene: TRBJ1-2
abundance: .
CDR3nt: TGTGCCAGCAGTTTATCGAGGCAGAATGGCTACACCTTC
CDR3aa: CASSLSRQNGYTF

v_gene: TRBV5-6
d_gene: .
j_gene: TRBJ2-1
abundance: few
CDR3nt: TGTGCCAGCAGCTTGAGCCAGACCCTCTACAATGAGCAGTTCTTC
CDR3aa: CASSLSQTLYNEQFF

v_gene: TRBV27
d_gene: TRBD1
j_gene: TRBJ2-7
abundance: many
CDR3nt: TGTGCCAGCAGTTTAAGGACAGGGGGCAGGGAGCAGTACTTC
CDR3aa: CASSLRTGGREQYF

v_gene: TRBV2
d_gene: .
j_gene: TRBJ2-7
abundance: many
CDR3nt: TGTGCCAGCAGTGAGTTCTCGGCTGGGAGCTCCTACGAGCAGTACTTC
CDR3aa: CASSEFSAGSSYEQYF

v_gene: TRBV12-2
d_gene: .
j_gene: TRBJ1-1
abundance: .
CDR3nt: TGTGCAAGTCGTTTAGGGAGGGTGTACGAAGCTTTCTTT
CDR3aa: CASRLGRVYEAFF

v_gene: TRBV4-1
d_gene: TRBD1
j_gene: TRBJ1-2
abundance: few
CDR3nt: TGCGCCAGCGCTCAAGGGGAACAGGGGGTTGGCTATGGCTACACCTTC
CDR3aa: CASAQGEQGVGYGYTF

v_gene: TRBV29-1
d_gene: TRBD1
j_gene: TRBJ1-4
abundance: many
CDR3nt: TGCAGCATCGCGACAGGGATTGCAACTAATGAAAAACTGTTTTTT
CDR3aa: CSIATGIATNEKLFF

v_gene: TRBV27
d_gene: TRBD2
j_gene: TRBJ2-7
abundance: .
CDR3nt: TGTGCCAGCAGGCTGCGGAGCGGGAGCCGACGGGAGCAGTACTTC
CDR3aa: CASRLRSGSRREQYF

v_gene: TRBV4-1
d_gene: .
j_gene: TRBJ2-5
abundance: many
CDR3nt: TGCGCCAGCAGCCAACAGATGGGACAAGAGACCCAGTACTTC
CDR3aa: CASSQQMGQETQYF

v_gene: TRBV6-2/TRBV6-3
d_gene: .
j_gene: TRBJ2-7
abundance: many
CDR3nt: TGTGCCAGCAGTTACGACCTGAGCTACGAGCAGTACTTC
CDR3aa: CASSYDLSYEQYF

v_gene: TRBV19
d_gene: .
j_gene: TRBJ2-5
abundance: few
CDR3nt: TGTGCCAGTAGTCCCCTTGGGTCGGAGGAGACCCAGTACTTC
CDR3aa: CASSPLGSEETQYF

v_gene: TRBV2
d_gene: .
j_gene: TRBJ2-5
abundance: many
CDR3nt: TGTGCCAGCAGTGACAGGGGCCTTCTTTCTGAGACCCAGTACTTC
CDR3aa: CASSDRGLLSETQYF

v_gene: TRBV6-6
d_gene: .
j_gene: TRBJ1-4
abundance: many
CDR3nt: TGTGCCAGCAGCACTACAGGGCTGGTGGCTAATGAAAAACTGTTTTTT
CDR3aa: CASSTTGLVANEKLFF

v_gene: TRBV19
d_gene: .
j_gene: TRBJ2-7
abundance: .
CDR3nt: TGTGCCAGTAGTATATACCAGGGGAGCTCCTACGAGCAGTACTTC
CDR3aa: CASSIYQGSSYEQYF

v_gene: TRBV25-1
d_gene: .
j_gene: TRBJ2-7
abundance: many
CDR3nt: TGTGCCAGCAGTGAACTAGGGCAGGGTCGCGAGCAGTACTTC
CDR3aa: CASSELGQGREQYF

v_gene: TRBV20-1
d_gene: TRBD2
j_gene: TRBJ2-1
abundance: .
CDR3nt: TGCAGTGCTAGAGATATAAACCTAGCGGGTAATGAGCAGTTCTTC
CDR3aa: CSARDINLAGNEQFF

v_gene: TRBV29-1
d_gene: .
j_gene: TRBJ2-7
abundance: many
CDR3nt: TGCAGCGTTGATGGGGGCTACGAGCAGTACTTC
CDR3aa: CSVDGGYEQYF

v_gene: TRBV5-8
d_gene: .
j_gene: TRBJ1-1
abundance: few
CDR3nt: TGTGCCAGCAGCTTGAACAGGGAGACTGAAGCTTTCTTT
CDR3aa: CASSLNRETEAFF

v_gene: TRBV27
d_gene: TRBD2
j_gene: TRBJ2-5
abundance: .
CDR3nt: TGTGCCAGCAGTTTTGGTAGCGGGGCTCAAGAGACCCAGTACTTC
CDR3aa: CASSFGSGAQETQYF

v_gene: TRBV28
d_gene: .
j_gene: TRBJ2-5
abundance: many
CDR3nt: TGTGCCAGCAGTTTGCAGGCCAGGGTACAAGAGACCCAGTACTTC
CDR3aa: CASSLQARVQETQYF

v_gene: TRBV27
d_gene: .
j_gene: TRBJ1-3
abundance: many
CDR3nt: TGTGCCAGCAGTCCCAATCCGGGGATAACTGGAAACACCATATATTTT
CDR3aa: CASSPNPGITGNTIYF

v_gene: TRBV27
d_gene: .
j_gene: TRBJ1-6
abundance: .
CDR3nt: TGTGCCAGCATGCGGGGGGTCTTCTCCTATAATTCACCCCTCCACTTT
CDR3aa: CASMRGVFSYNSPLHF

v_gene: TRBV23-1
d_gene: TRBD1
j_gene: TRBJ1-2
abundance: few
CDR3nt: TGCGCCAGCAGTCCGGGGACAGTGCGAGGCTACACCTTC
CDR3aa: CASSPGTVRGYTF

v_gene: TRBV6-5
d_gene: .
j_gene: TRBJ1-6
abundance: few
CDR3nt: TGTGCCAGCAGTTACCTGGGAATGGGTTCACCCCTCCACTTT
CDR3aa: CASSYLGMGSPLHF

v_gene: TRBV4-3
d_gene: .
j_gene: TRBJ1-1
abundance: many
CDR3nt: TGCGCCAGCAGCCAAGTAAGCGGGCCGGTGACTTTCTTT
CDR3aa: CASSQVSGPVTFF

v_gene: TRBV19
d_gene: .
j_gene: TRBJ1-4
abundance: .
CDR3nt: TGTGCCAGTAGTATAGGATTCAAAAAACTGTTTTTT
CDR3aa: CASSIGFKKLFF